A selection of T cell receptor beta chains follows, all from one sample in a study of blood T cell repertoires in COVID-19. The table came from immunoSEQ multiplex PCR; TCRdb's copy has only in-frame clones and leaves some out. The sample yields approximately 260,000 clones, about 86% seen once. The sample was peripheral blood. The receptors were sampled from a woman older than 75 with acute or convalescent COVID-19. The CDR3 runs from the conserved cysteine through the conserved F or W. Each record gives: D gene, clone size, V gene, J gene, CDR3 DNA, CDR3 protein. The D gene is left open where the match is weak. The size field is filled for only some rows; it gives once, few, many or a size class.

NA	NA	TRBV5-1	TRBJ2-3	TGCGCCAGCAGCTTGGCAGCGAGATACACAGATACGCAGTATTTT	CASSLAARYTDTQYF
TRBD2	NA	TRBV7-3	TRBJ2-1	TGTGCCAGCAGCTTCAGCGGGGGGGCTCCCAATGAGCAGTTCTTC	CASSFSGGAPNEQFF
TRBD1	NA	TRBV15	TRBJ2-7	TGTGCCACCAGCAGTACAGGGGGCGCTTCCTACGAGCAGTACTTC	CATSSTGGASYEQYF
TRBD1	NA	TRBV6-6	TRBJ2-3	TGTGCCAGCAGTACGGGACAGGGGAATACGCAGTATTTT	CASSTGQGNTQYF
NA	NA	TRBV27	TRBJ2-7	TGTGCCAGCAGTAGGATAGGCCAGGGAAACTACGAGCAGTACTTC	CASSRIGQGNYEQYF
NA	NA	TRBV21-1	TRBJ1-6	TGTGCCAGCAGCAAAACAGGGGGCTTCTCACCCCTCCACTTT	CASSKTGGFSPLHF
TRBD1	NA	TRBV28	TRBJ2-7	TGTGCCAGCAGTTTAGGCGGGACAGGGGGTTACGAGCAGTACTTC	CASSLGGTGGYEQYF
TRBD1	once	TRBV19	TRBJ1-1	TGTGCCAGTAGTATAGAGGGCAGGGGGCGGACGGCTGAAGCTTTCTTT	CASSIEGRGRTAEAFF
TRBD2	NA	TRBV3-1/TRBV3-2	TRBJ2-3	TGTGCCAGCAGCCAAGATGGACTAGCGGGGAATACGCAGTATTTT	CASSQDGLAGNTQYF
TRBD2	NA	TRBV9	TRBJ2-3	TGTGCCAGCAGCGTAAGGGCTAGCGGGGGATTCAGCACAGATACGCAGTATTTT	CASSVRASGGFSTDTQYF
NA	NA	TRBV5-4	TRBJ1-4	TGTGCCAGCAGCTTGAGTACAGGAGAAAAACTGTTTTTT	CASSLSTGEKLFF
NA	NA	TRBV20-1	TRBJ1-1	TGCAGTGCTAGTATTCGGGGGGCTGGGGTGATGACTGAAGCTTTCTTT	CSASIRGAGVMTEAFF
NA	NA	TRBV7-9	TRBJ2-2	TGTGCCAGCAGCTTTGTAGGGGCCGGGGAGCTGTTTTTT	CASSFVGAGELFF
NA	NA	TRBV19	TRBJ2-3	TGTGCCAGTAGTATAGCCGGTAGCGGCACAGATACGCAGTATTTT	CASSIAGSGTDTQYF
TRBD1	NA	TRBV18	TRBJ1-6	TGTGCCAGCTCACTAAGGACAGGGGATAATTCACCCCTCCACTTT	CASSLRTGDNSPLHF
NA	once	TRBV5-8	TRBJ1-5	TGTGCCAGCAGCTTGGCCGCAGGGGTTATTAGCAATCAGCCCCAGCATTTT	CASSLAAGVISNQPQHF
TRBD1	few	TRBV19	TRBJ1-6	TGTGCCAGTAGTGTGGGACAGTTCAATTCACCCCTCCACTTT	CASSVGQFNSPLHF
TRBD1	NA	TRBV9	TRBJ1-4	TGTGCCAGCAGCGTAGAGACCGGGGGGACAGGTCGGGAAAAACTGTTTTTT	CASSVETGGTGREKLFF
NA	once	TRBV9	TRBJ2-2	TGTGCCAGCAGCGTAGCACCTGGCGGGGCCGGGGAGCTGTTTTTT	CASSVAPGGAGELFF
TRBD1	NA	TRBV7-2	TRBJ2-7	TGTGCCAGCAGCAACAGGGGGCTAGCGATCTACGAGCAGTACTTC	CASSNRGLAIYEQYF
TRBD1	once	TRBV9	TRBJ2-2	TGTGCCAGCAGCGTGGGGACAGGGTGGTCCGGGGAGCTGTTTTTT	CASSVGTGWSGELFF
TRBD2	NA	TRBV4-1	TRBJ2-3	TGCGCCAGCAGCCAAGGATCCGGCGGGGGGAGCACAGATACGCAGTATTTT	CASSQGSGGGSTDTQYF